Each of the 10 T cell receptor beta chains below was sequenced from the same sample in a study of T cells in women clearing cervical HPV infection. The data were produced by immunoSEQ multiplex PCR, yet TCRdb's version contains in-frame clones alone and is incomplete. The sample shows 20,000 to 25,000 clones, and 6.5% to 8% sits with its ten largest clones. The sequenced material came from blood buffy coat. The receptor set was obtained from a woman aged 18-70 years with a cervical HPV16 infection that either progressed to CIN3+ or cleared (not recorded which).

On this clone: Read data end 3 residues before the CDR3 end; the end is taken from the germline J gene. The chain combines TRBV6-2 or TRBV6-3 with TRBJ2-1, with TRBD2 matching 7 bases. The V gene end was trimmed by 0 bases and the J gene end by 4 bases; junction bases not matched to a gene: 9. This CDR3 spans 17 amino acids. Per germline, CDR1 MNHEY and CDR2 SVGEGT. This CDR3 reads CASSYSTERGWYNEQFF. The sequenced part of the CDR3 DNA is TGTGCCAGCAGTTACTCGACCGAGCGGGGATGGTACAATGAG.

In the case of this clone: The CDR3 end is not reached by the read, which stops 3 residues before it; the germline J gene fills it in. V is TRBV29-1 and J is TRBJ2-3; 11 nucleotides agree with TRBD2. Per the germline V gene, CDR1 is SQVTM and CDR2 is ANQGSEA. CDR3 length equals 16 residues. The V and J ends lost 7 bases and 5 bases, in that order; junction bases with no gene match: 14. CDR3 bases read: TGCAGCGCCTTGGGTGATCTAGCGGGAGGAGAAGATACG. Protein: CSALGDLAGGEDT. The CDR3 as a whole reads CSALGDLAGGEDTQYF.

Regarding this clone: The missing CDR3 end, 3 residues past where the read stops, is filled in from the germline J gene. The chain is built from TRBV12-5 and TRBJ2-7, with D perhaps TRBD1 (6 bases). Germline-derived CDR1 and CDR2 are LGHNT and FRNRAP. There are 16 residues in the CDR3. V was clipped by 3 bases and J by 5 bases, with 20 bases between them. Partial CDR3 DNA: TGTGCTAGTGGTTTCCCCCCGGGACACGGGAAAAACGAG. Amino acids: CASGFPPGHGKNE. The full CDR3 sequence reads CASGFPPGHGKNEQYF.

Worth noting for this clone: The read ends 3 residues shy of where the CDR3 ends; the end is completed using the germline J gene. This sequence joins TRBV5-4 and TRBJ2-5; D is perhaps TRBD2 (6 bases). With 4 bases removed from V and 4 bases from J, the gap between germline ends came to 11 bases. CDR3 length: 13 residues. Germline CDR1 and CDR2: SGHNT and YYREEE (reference sequence). CDR3 sequence reads: CASSLSGTETQYF. The covered CDR3 bases are TGTGCCAGCAGCCTTAGCGGCACAGAGACC.

Concerning this clone: Read data end 3 residues before the CDR3 end; the end is taken from the germline J gene. The chain links TRBV10-3 to TRBJ2-5, with 7 bases identical to TRBD1. The CDR3 has 14 residues. Unmatched junction bases numbered 7, after V lost 4 bases and J lost 5 bases. CDR1 is ENHRY, CDR2 SYGVKD, per germline. The CDR3 region is CAISGQGVRETQYF. The sequenced part of the CDR3 DNA is TGTGCCATCAGTGGACAGGGAGTACGGGAGACC.

Turning to this clone: The observed sequence ends 3 residues before the CDR3 terminus, with the missing tail filled in from the germline J gene. This chain uses TRBV20-1 with TRBJ2-3, with D unclear. This CDR3 contains 12 residues. Per the germline V gene, CDR1 is DFQATT and CDR2 is SNEGSKA (reference sequence). The CDR3 bases that were read are TGCAGTGCTAGAACTCCCCACGAGACG. Amino acid sequence: CSARTPHET. The full CDR3 is CSARTPHETQYF.

As to this clone: The sequence runs out 3 residues before the end of the CDR3; the remainder is reconstructed from the germline J gene. This chain joins TRBV27 and TRBJ1-6; TRBD1 matches 8 bases. Trimming took 5 bases from V and 9 from J; bases not matched to a gene: 15. There are 17 residues in the CDR3. Germline loops: CDR1 MNHEY, CDR2 SMNVEV (reference sequence). The CDR3 sequence is CASSTPDWTGRRSPLHF. Incomplete CDR3 DNA: TGTGCCAGCAGTACTCCGGATTGGACAGGGCGACGTTCACCC.

In the case of this clone: The read falls 3 residues short of the CDR3 end, and the missing part is taken from the germline J gene. The chain employs TRBV18 and TRBJ1-2; tentative D call: TRBD1 (5 bases). The CDR3 length is 15 residues. The germline CDR1 and CDR2 sequences are KGHSH and LQKENI. The sequenced part of the CDR3 DNA is TGTGCCAGCTCACCCCTTCGACAGCCCACAGATACC. Residues: CASSPLRQPTDT. The CDR3 reads in full as CASSPLRQPTDTYTF.

Notes on this clone: Read sequence stops 3 residues before the CDR3 end, and the germline J gene provides the missing end. V usage is TRBV6-2 or TRBV6-3 and J usage is TRBJ1-5; the D gene is possibly TRBD1 (6 bases). The CDR3 loop spans 14 amino acids. The germline V gene encodes CDR1 MNHEY and CDR2 SVGEGT. V was trimmed by 5 bases and J by 7 bases, leaving 15 bases between them. The CDR3 bases that were read are TGTGCCAGCAGTCAACAGGGAAGTTACCAGCCC. Its translation: CASSQQGSYQP. The entire CDR3 reads CASSQQGSYQPQHF.

With regard to this clone: The read stops 3 residues short of the end of the CDR3; the missing end is completed from the germline J gene. This chain links TRBV6-2 or TRBV6-3 with TRBJ2-1, with 9 bases aligning to TRBD2. This CDR3 contains 16 residues. V lost 3 bases to trimming and J lost 2 bases; unmatched junction nucleotides: 5. The germline V gene has CDR1 MNHEY and CDR2 SVGEGT. CDR3 amino acids: CASSYVAGAPYNEQFF. The sequenced part of the CDR3 DNA is TGTGCCAGCAGTTATGTAGCGGGAGCCCCCTACAATGAG.